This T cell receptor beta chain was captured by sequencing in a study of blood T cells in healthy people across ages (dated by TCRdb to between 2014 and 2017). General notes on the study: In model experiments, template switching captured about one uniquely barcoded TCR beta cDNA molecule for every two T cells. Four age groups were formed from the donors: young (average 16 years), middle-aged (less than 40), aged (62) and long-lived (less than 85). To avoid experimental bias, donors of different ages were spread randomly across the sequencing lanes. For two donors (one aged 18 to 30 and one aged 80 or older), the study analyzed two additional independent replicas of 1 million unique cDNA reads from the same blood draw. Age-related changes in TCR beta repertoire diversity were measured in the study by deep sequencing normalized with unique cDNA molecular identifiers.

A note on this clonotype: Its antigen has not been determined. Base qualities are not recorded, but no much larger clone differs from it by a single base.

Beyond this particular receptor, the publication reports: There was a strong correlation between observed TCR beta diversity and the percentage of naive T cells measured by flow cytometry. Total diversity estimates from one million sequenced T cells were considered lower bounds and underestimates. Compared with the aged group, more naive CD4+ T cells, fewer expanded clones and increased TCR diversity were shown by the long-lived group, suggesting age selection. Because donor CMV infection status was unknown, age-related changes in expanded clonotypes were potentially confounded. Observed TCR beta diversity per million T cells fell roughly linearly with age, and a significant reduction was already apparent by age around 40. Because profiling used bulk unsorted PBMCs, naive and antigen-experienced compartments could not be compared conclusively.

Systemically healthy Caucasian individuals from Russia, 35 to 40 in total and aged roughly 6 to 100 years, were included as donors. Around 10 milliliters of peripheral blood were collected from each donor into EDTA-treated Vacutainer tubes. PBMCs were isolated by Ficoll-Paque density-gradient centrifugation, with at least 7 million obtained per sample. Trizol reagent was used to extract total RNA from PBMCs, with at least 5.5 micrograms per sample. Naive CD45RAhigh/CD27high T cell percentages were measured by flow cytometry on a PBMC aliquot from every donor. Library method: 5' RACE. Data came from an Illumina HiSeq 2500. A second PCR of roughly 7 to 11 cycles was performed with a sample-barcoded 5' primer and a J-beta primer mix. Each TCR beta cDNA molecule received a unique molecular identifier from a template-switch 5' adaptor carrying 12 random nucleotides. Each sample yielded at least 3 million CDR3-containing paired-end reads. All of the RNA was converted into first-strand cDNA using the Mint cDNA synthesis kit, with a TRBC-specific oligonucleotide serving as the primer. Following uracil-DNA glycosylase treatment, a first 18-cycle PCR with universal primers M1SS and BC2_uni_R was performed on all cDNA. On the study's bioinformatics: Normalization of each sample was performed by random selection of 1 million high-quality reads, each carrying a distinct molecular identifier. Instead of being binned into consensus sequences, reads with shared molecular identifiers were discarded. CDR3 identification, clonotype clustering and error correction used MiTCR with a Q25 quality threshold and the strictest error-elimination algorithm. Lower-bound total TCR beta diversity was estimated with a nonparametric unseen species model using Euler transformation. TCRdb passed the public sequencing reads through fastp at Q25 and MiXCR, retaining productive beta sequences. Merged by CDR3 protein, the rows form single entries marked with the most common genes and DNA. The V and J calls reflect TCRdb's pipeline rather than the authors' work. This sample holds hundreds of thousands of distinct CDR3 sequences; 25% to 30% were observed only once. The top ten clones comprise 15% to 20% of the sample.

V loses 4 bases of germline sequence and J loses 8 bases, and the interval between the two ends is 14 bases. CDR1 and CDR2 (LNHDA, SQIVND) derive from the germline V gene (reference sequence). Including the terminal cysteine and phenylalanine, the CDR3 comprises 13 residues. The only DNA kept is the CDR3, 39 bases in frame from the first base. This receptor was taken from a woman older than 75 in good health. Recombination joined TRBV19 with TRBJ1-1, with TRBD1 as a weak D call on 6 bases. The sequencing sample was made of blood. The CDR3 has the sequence CASSKGGFGEAFF. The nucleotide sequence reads TGTGCCAGTAGTAAGGGGGGCTTCGGAGAAGCTTTCTTT.